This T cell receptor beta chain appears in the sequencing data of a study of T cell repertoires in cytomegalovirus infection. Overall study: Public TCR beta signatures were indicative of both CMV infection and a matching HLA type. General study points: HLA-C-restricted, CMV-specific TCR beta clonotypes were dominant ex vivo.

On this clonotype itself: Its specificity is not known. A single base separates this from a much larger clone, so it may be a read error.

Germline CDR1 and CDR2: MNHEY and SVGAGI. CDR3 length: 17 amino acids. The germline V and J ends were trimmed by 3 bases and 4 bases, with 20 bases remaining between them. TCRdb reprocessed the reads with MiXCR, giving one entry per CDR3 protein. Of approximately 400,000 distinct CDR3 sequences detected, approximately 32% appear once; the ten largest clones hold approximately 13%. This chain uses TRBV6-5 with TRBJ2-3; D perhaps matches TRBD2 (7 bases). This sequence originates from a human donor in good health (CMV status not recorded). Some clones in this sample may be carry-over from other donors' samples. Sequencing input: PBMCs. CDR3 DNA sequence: TGTGCCAGCAGTTATGATGGGGGGGCGACCCACGCAGATACGCAGTATTTT. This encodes CASSYDGGATHADTQYF.